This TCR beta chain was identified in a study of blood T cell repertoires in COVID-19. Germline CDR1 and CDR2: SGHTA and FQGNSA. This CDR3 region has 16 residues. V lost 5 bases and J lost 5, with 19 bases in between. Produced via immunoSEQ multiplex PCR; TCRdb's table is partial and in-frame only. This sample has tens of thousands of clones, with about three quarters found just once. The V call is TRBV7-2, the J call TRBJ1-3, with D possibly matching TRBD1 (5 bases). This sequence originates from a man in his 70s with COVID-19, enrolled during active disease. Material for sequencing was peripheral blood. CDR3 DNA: TGTGCCAGCAGCGGGGGGGAACGGGACCGGAGAAACACCATATATTTT. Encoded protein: CASSGGERDRRNTIYF.